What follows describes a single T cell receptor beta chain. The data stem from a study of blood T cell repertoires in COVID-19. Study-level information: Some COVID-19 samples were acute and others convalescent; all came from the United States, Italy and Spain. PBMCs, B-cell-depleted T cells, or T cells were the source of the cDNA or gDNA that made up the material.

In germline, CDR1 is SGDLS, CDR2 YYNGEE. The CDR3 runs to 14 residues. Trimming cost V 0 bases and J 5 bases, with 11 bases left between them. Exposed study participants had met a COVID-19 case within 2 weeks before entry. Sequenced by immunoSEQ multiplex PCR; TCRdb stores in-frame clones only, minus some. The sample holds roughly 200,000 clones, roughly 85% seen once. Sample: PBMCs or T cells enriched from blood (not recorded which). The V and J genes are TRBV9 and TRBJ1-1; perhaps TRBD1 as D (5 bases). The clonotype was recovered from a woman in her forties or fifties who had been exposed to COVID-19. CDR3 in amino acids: CASSVDSRGTEAFF. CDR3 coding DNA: TGTGCCAGCAGCGTAGATTCCCGGGGGACTGAAGCTTTCTTT. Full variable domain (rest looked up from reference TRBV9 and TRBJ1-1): DSGVTQTPKHLITATGQRVTLRCSPRSGDLSVYWYQQSLDQGLQFLIQYYNGEERAKGNILERFSAQQFPDLHSELNLSSLELGDSALYFCASSVDSRGTEAFFGQGTRLTVV.